The clone carrying this TCR beta chain was detected once. Original processing methods: It was from reference gene primer amplification that nucleated cell counts were estimated. Produced via immunoSEQ multiplex PCR; TCRdb's table is partial and in-frame only. V and J calls and clone size follow that table, whereas D and trimming were derived from the DNA. Among some 6,400 clones, roughly 82% were seen once, and the ten largest hold around 12%. Germline lookup yields CDR1 SGHDT and CDR2 YYEEEE. This CDR3 spans 15 amino acids. Trimming cost V 4 bases and J 5 bases; bases outside gene matches: 10. The sample originates from a study of blood T cell repertoires in COVID-19. Study-level information: The United States, Italy and Spain provided the acute and convalescent COVID-19 samples. PBMCs, B-cell-depleted T cells, or T cells were the source of the cDNA or gDNA that made up the material.

Specimen: peripheral blood. The receptor's source is a human donor with active COVID-19. The donor label of this sample is uncertain. This chain joins TRBV5-6 and TRBJ2-7, with TRBD1 matching over 9 bases. The CDR3 nucleotides read TGTGCCAGCAGCCCACGGGACAGGGTATTCCACGAGCAGTACTTC. Encoded protein: CASSPRDRVFHEQYF.